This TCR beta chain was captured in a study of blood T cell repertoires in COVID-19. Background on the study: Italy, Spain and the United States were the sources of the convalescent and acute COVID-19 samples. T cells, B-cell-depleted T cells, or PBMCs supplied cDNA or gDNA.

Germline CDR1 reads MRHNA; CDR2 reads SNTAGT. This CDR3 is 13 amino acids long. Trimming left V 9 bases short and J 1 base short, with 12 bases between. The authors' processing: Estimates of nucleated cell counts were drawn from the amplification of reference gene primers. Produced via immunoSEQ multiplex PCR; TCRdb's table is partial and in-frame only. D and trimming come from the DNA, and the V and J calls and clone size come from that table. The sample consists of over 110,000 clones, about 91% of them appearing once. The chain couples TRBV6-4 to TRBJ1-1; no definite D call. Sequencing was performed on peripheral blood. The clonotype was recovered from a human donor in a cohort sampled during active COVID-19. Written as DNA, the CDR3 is TGTGCCAGAACTACGTCCGAGAACACTGAAGCTTTCTTT. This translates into CARTTSENTEAFF.